This entry lists 24 T cell receptor beta chains sequenced from one sample in a study of shared clonotypes between healthy human individuals. CD45RO-negative, CCR7-selected cells formed the naive CD8 fraction, which excluded terminally differentiated effector memory CD45RA+ cells. Measured with immunoSEQ multiplex PCR; TCRdb has only the in-frame clones, and not every one. The sample has around 700,000 clones, 90% to 95% seen once. The sequenced material came from naive CD8+ T cells sorted from blood. Receptors were obtained from a man aged 30 to 45 in good health.

The V gene is TRBV4-3, the J gene TRBJ1-2, with D perhaps matching TRBD1 (6 bases). Trimming cost V 0 bases and J 1 base, with 18 bases left between them. Per germline, CDR1 LGHNA and CDR2 YSLEER. The CDR3 consists of 18 residues. The CDR3: CASSQEGGARTINYGYTF. As DNA, the CDR3 is TGCGCCAGCAGCCAAGAAGGGGGGGCGCGCACGATTAACTATGGCTACACCTTC.

V usage is TRBV27 and J usage is TRBJ2-1, with 8 nucleotides matching TRBD2. Germline V gene lookup returns CDR1 MNHEY and CDR2 SMNVEV (reference sequence). J lost 8 bases, V lost 4 bases, and 10 bases had no gene match. The CDR3 totals 15 residues. Written as DNA, the CDR3 is TGTGCCAGCAGTTCCCTTCTAGCGGGTATCGATGAGCAGTTCTTC. Amino acids: CASSSLLAGIDEQFF.

This chain links TRBV27 with TRBJ2-7, with TRBD1 identical over 8 bases. Germline CDR1 is MNHEY and CDR2 is SMNVEV (reference sequence). This CDR3 has 13 residues. V was clipped by 6 bases and J by 3 bases; unmatched bases: 4. The CDR3 sequence is CASRLTGVYEQYF. CDR3 DNA sequence: TGTGCCAGCAGGCTGACAGGGGTCTACGAGCAGTACTTC.

The chain employs TRBV28 and TRBJ1-2, with D maybe TRBD1 (6 bases). This CDR3 comprises 15 residues. Germline V gene sequence: CDR1 MDHEN, CDR2 SYDVKM. The germline V and J ends were trimmed by 5 bases and 8 bases, with 21 bases remaining between them. The CDR3 coding sequence is TGTGCCAGCAGTGTGAGACAGGCAGGTTTGTGGGGCTACACCTTC. Translating it yields CASSVRQAGLWGYTF.

This sequence joins TRBV30 and TRBJ2-1; D perhaps matches TRBD2 (7 bases). Germline V gene lookup returns CDR1 GTSNPN and CDR2 SVGIG (reference sequence). The CDR3 length is 15 residues. V lost 3 bases, J lost 8 bases, and 20 bases lay in between. The CDR3 region is CAWSPGGGSFDEQFF. The DNA for the CDR3 is TGTGCCTGGAGCCCCGGGGGCGGGAGTTTCGATGAGCAGTTCTTC. The whole variable domain, remainder taken from reference TRBV30 and TRBJ2-1, is SQTIHQWPATLVQPVGSPLSLECTVEGTSNPNLYWYRQAAGRGLQLLFYSVGIGQISSEVPQNLSASRPQDRQFILSSKKLLLSDSGFYLCAWSPGGGSFDEQFFGPGTRLTVL.

This clone was seen a handful of times. This chain uses TRBV19 with TRBJ2-1; 10 bases fit TRBD2. With V trimmed by 8 bases and J by 3 bases, 7 bases remained unmatched. This CDR3 region has 15 residues. CDR1 is LNHDA and CDR2 is SQIVND in the germline V gene (reference sequence). The CDR3 coding sequence is TGTGCCAGTCAACAGGGACTAGCGCGCTACAATGAGCAGTTCTTC. Translating it yields CASQQGLARYNEQFF.

The chain links TRBV7-3 to TRBJ2-5, with TRBD2 matching over 9 bases. V lost 6 bases and J lost 2; bases outside the gene matches: 10. CDR1 and CDR2 from the germline V gene are SGHTA and FQGTGA. This CDR3 comprises 16 residues. The CDR3 spells CASRNSASGEQETQYF. CDR3 in DNA: TGTGCCAGCAGGAATTCGGCTAGCGGGGAACAAGAGACCCAGTACTTC.

This clone was recorded a few times. The DNA of the CDR3 is TGTGCCAGCAGCCCGACCTCACTGGGAGGCACTGAAGCTTTCTTT. Its protein is CASSPTSLGGTEAFF. The chain recombines TRBV27 with TRBJ1-1, with D unclear. The CDR3 runs 15 residues. From germline, CDR1 is MNHEY and CDR2 SMNVEV (reference sequence). The V gene lost 6 bases and the J gene lost 4 bases, with 18 bases spanning the gap.

Remarks on this clone: At the DNA level, this CDR3 is encoded by other sequences in the same sample as well. The chain recombines TRBV6-5 with TRBJ2-7, with 7 nucleotides matching TRBD1. CDR3 length: 13 amino acids. The germline gives CDR1 MNHEY, CDR2 SVGAGI. V was clipped by 5 bases and J by 2 bases; unmatched bases: 3. CDR3 in amino acids: CASSPQGPYEQYF. For the CDR3, the DNA is TGTGCCAGCAGTCCACAGGGGCCCTACGAGCAGTACTTC.

The chain is built from TRBV29-1 and TRBJ2-1, with 12 bases aligning to TRBD2. Unmatched junction bases numbered 3, after V lost 4 bases and J lost 2 bases. Germline CDR1 reads SQVTM; CDR2 reads ANQGSEA. The CDR3 spans 15 residues. The CDR3 here is CSVGGLAGTYNEQFF. DNA for the CDR3: TGCAGCGTTGGAGGACTAGCGGGAACCTACAATGAGCAGTTCTTC.

The chain couples TRBV9 to TRBJ2-6, with D unclear. The CDR3 extends over 14 amino acids. V lost 9 bases to trimming and J lost 2 bases, with 12 bases between them. Germline CDR1 and CDR2: SGDLS and YYNGEE. CDR3 in DNA: TGTGCCATCGGTTTGGCCGCTGGGGCCAACGTCCTGACTTTC. It specifies CAIGLAAGANVLTF.

The rearrangement joins TRBV19 to TRBJ2-7; no firm D call. Trimming removed 3 bases from V and 1 base from J, with 10 bases in between. CDR1 and CDR2 (germline): LNHDA, SQIVND (reference sequence). This CDR3 is 14 amino acids long. In nucleotides, the CDR3 is TGTGCCAGTAGTATGGTACACACATCCTACGAGCAGTACTTC. This codes for CASSMVHTSYEQYF.

CDR3 region: CAKGQVDSGANVLTF. The CDR3, as DNA: TGTGCCAAGGGGCAGGTGGACTCTGGGGCCAACGTCCTGACTTTC. This chain uses TRBV7-9 with TRBJ2-6, with D perhaps matching TRBD1 (5 bases). Germline V gives CDR1 SEHNR, CDR2 FQNEAQ (reference sequence). This CDR3 spans 15 amino acids. V lost 10 bases to trimming and J lost 0 bases, with 13 bases between them.

V usage is TRBV6-1 and J usage is TRBJ2-7; D gene unclear. The CDR3 runs to 13 residues. Trimming took off 10 bases at V and 0 bases at J, with 13 bases between the two ends. Germline V gene lookup returns CDR1 MNHNS and CDR2 SASEGT. CDR3 sequence reads: CATPMDSSYEQYF. CDR3 in DNA: TGTGCCACCCCGATGGATAGCTCCTACGAGCAGTACTTC.

J is TRBJ2-7 and V is TRBV7-6, with TRBD1 as a possible D gene (6 bases). V was cut by 5 bases and J by 2 bases, with 16 bases left in between. The CDR3 totals 15 residues. Germline loops: CDR1 SGHVS, CDR2 FNYEAQ. CDR3 region: CASSPTGNPAYEQYF. The CDR3 DNA is TGTGCCAGCAGCCCAACAGGGAACCCGGCCTACGAGCAGTACTTC.

The chain has TRBV6-1 and TRBJ1-5; possibly TRBD1 for D (5 bases). Germline V lookup: CDR1 MNHNS, CDR2 SASEGT. The CDR3 extends over 17 amino acids. V was clipped by 3 bases and J by 2 bases, with 17 bases between them. The DNA for the CDR3 is TGTGCCAGCAGTGATGGGGCGCTCCGGTGGGGCAATCAGCCCCAGCATTTT. Its translation is CASSDGALRWGNQPQHF.

CDR3 amino acids: CASSIGTSGSTDTQYF. The DNA of the CDR3 is TGTGCCAGCAGTATAGGGACTAGCGGGAGCACAGATACGCAGTATTTT. V and J are TRBV13 and TRBJ2-3; the match to TRBD2 covers 12 bases. Trimming cost V 6 bases and J 0 bases; bases outside gene matches: 4. The CDR3 length is 16 residues. The germline gives CDR1 PRHDT, CDR2 FYEKMQ (reference sequence).

The chain joins TRBV5-6 to TRBJ1-1; tentatively, D is TRBD1 (5 bases). V gave up 2 bases and J gave up 4 bases, with 6 bases separating them. The germline V gene has CDR1 SGHDT and CDR2 YYEEEE. The CDR3 runs to 12 residues. CDR3 DNA: TGTGCCAGCAGCTTCGGGGGCACTGAAGCTTTCTTT. Amino acids: CASSFGGTEAFF.

The chain has TRBV2 and TRBJ2-7; 8 bases align to TRBD1. V gave up 0 bases and J gave up 6 bases; unmatched junction bases: 13. Germline V gene lookup returns CDR1 SNHLY and CDR2 FYNNEI. The CDR3 loop spans 17 amino acids. The CDR3 nucleotides are TGTGCCAGCAGTGAAGCGGGACAGGACGTCGGAGACTCCGAGCAGTACTTC. It yields the protein CASSEAGQDVGDSEQYF.

Only one count was recorded for this clone. This chain links TRBV7-2 with TRBJ2-5; TRBD2 aligns across 12 bases. The CDR3 extends over 14 amino acids. V dropped 5 bases and J dropped 5; count of bases not matched to a gene: 3. CDR1 and CDR2 from the germline V gene are SGHTA and FQGNSA. The DNA for the CDR3 is TGTGCCAGCAGCGCGACTAGCGGGAGTGAGACCCAGTACTTC. Amino acids: CASSATSGSETQYF. Full variable domain (remainder filled in from reference TRBV7-2 and TRBJ2-5): GAGVSQSPSNKVTEKGKDVELRCDPISGHTALYWYRQSLGQGLEFLIYFQGNSAPDKSGLPSDRFSAERTGGSVSTLTIQRTQQEDSAVYLCASSATSGSETQYFGPGTRLLVL.

In regard to this clone: This same CDR3 is encoded by further DNA sequences in the sample. V is TRBV19 and J is TRBJ2-1; TRBD1 might be the D (5 bases). Trimming pared 3 bases from V and 5 bases from J, leaving 8 bases between. Germline V gene sequence: CDR1 LNHDA, CDR2 SQIVND (reference sequence). CDR3 length: 13 residues. In nucleotides, the CDR3 is TGTGCCAGTAGTATCGACAGAGACAATGAGCAGTTCTTC. It codes for CASSIDRDNEQFF.

This clone was detected only once. The chain joins TRBV9 to TRBJ2-7, with TRBD2 identical over 9 bases. The V and J ends lost 4 bases and 0 bases, in that order; junction bases with no gene match: 8. This CDR3 is 16 amino acids long. Per germline, CDR1 SGDLS and CDR2 YYNGEE. The CDR3 DNA sequence: TGTGCCAGCAGCCCCCTAGCGGGGCCGAGCTCCTACGAGCAGTACTTC. Protein sequence: CASSPLAGPSSYEQYF.

This clone occurred once. As DNA, the CDR3 is TGCGCCAGCAGCTTGGATTCCGGGGTAGGCGAGCAGTACTTC. This codes for CASSLDSGVGEQYF. V is TRBV5-1 and J is TRBJ2-7; tentatively, D is TRBD2 (5 bases). The ends were cut back, 0 bases at V and 6 bases at J, with 13 bases in the middle. Germline CDR1 SGHRS, CDR2 YFSETQ. The CDR3 consists of 14 residues.

The chain is built from TRBV6-5 and TRBJ2-2; D could derive from TRBD1 or TRBD2 (6 bases each). Trimming stripped 4 bases from V and 4 bases from J, with 13 bases between. CDR3 length: 15 residues. Looked up from germline, CDR1 is MNHEY and CDR2 is SVGAGI. The CDR3 nucleotides are TGTGCCAGCAGTTTCGGGTCGGGGGCCACCGGGGAGCTGTTTTTT. Protein: CASSFGSGATGELFF.